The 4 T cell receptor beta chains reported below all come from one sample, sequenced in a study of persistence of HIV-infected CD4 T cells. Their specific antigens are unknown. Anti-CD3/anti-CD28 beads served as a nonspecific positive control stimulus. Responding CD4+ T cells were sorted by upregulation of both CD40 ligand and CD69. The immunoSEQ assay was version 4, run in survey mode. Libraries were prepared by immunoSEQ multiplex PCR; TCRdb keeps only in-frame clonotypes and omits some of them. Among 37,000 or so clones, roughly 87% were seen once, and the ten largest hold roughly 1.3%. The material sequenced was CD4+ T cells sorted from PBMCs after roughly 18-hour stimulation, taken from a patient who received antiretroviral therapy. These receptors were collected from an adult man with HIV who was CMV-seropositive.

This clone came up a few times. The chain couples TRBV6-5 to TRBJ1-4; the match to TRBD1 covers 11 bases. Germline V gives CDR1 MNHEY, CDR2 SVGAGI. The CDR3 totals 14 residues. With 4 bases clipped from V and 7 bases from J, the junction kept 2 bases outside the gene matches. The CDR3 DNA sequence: TGTGCCAGCAGTTCGGGACAGGGGGGTGAAAAACTGTTTTTT. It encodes CASSSGQGGEKLFF.

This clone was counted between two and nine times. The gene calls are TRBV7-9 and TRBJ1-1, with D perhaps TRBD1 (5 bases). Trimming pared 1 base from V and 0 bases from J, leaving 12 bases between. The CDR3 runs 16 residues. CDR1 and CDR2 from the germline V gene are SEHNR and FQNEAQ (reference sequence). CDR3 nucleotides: TGTGCCAGCAGCTTAGACCCGGGGACCATGAACACTGAAGCTTTCTTT. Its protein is CASSLDPGTMNTEAFF. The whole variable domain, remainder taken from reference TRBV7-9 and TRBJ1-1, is DTGVSQNPRHKITKRGQNVTFRCDPISEHNRLYWYRQTLGQGPEFLTYFQNEAQLEKSRLLSDRFSAERPKGSFSTLEIQRTEQGDSAMYLCASSLDPGTMNTEAFFGQGTRLTVV.

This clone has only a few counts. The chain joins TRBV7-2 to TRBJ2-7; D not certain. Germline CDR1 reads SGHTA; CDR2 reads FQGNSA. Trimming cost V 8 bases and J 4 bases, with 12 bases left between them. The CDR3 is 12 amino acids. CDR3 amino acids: CASGRTEYEQYF. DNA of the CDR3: TGTGCCAGCGGAAGGACGGAGTACGAGCAGTACTTC.

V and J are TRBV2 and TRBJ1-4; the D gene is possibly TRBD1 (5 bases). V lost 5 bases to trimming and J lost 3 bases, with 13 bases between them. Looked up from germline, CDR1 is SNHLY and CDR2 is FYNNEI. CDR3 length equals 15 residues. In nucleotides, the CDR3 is TGTGCCAGCAGTCGTGACAGTGCTGCTAATGAAAAACTGTTTTTT. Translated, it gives CASSRDSAANEKLFF.